The clone carrying this TCR beta chain was detected a few times. Antigen specificity is unknown. Germline V gives CDR1 MDHEN, CDR2 SYDVKM. V shed 7 bases and J 3 bases; nucleotides not matched to a gene: 10. CDR3 length equals 15 residues. The sample comes from a study of cytomegalovirus exposure and HLA in healthy donors. Study-level background: Sequencing of some 200 million T cells in an earlier analysis found approximately 120 million unique TCR beta sequences.

Overall study findings and caveats: TRBV6-2, TRBV6-3 and some other V segments were unresolvable in 87-base-pair reads. Several of the most significant clusters appeared, in a later analysis, to be linked to common viral pathogens.

The PCR was carried out with 60 Vbeta primers and 13 Jbeta primers. Per the original data handling: In a later analysis, the count reached roughly 80 million unique TCR beta chains, with 9 million to 11 million shared. TCRdb's table, derived via immunoSEQ multiplex PCR, lists solely in-frame clones and lacks some. Clone size and the V and J calls come from that table; the DNA yielded D and trimming. The sample yields roughly 130,000 clones, more than 60% seen once. The sample comprised PBMCs. The chain carries TRBV28 and TRBJ2-7; 9 nucleotides agree with TRBD1. The clonotype was recovered from a woman aged 40 to 50 in good health and CMV-seropositive. CDR3 DNA: TGTGCCAGCAATCCCCCACGGGACAGGGACTACGAGCAGTACTTC. Its protein is CASNPPRDRDYEQYF.